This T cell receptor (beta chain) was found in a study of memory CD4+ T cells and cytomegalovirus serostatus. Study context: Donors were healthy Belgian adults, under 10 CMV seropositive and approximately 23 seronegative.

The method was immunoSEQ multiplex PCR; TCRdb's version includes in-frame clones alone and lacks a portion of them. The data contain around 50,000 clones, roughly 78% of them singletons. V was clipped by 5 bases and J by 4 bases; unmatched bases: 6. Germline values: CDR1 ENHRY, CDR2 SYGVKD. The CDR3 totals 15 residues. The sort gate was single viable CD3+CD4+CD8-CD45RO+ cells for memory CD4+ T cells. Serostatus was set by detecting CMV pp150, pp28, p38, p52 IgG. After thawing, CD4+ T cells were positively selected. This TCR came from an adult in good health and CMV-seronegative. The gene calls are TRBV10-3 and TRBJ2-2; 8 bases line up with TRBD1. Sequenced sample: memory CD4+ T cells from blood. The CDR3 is CAISPEQGVTGELFF. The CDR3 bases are TGTGCCATCAGTCCGGAACAGGGGGTCACCGGGGAGCTGTTTTTT.